The clone carrying this TCR beta chain was observed a handful of times. These data belong to a study of T cell repertoires in cytomegalovirus infection. TCRdb re-analysed the reads in MiXCR, keeping a single row per CDR3 protein. The sample carries some 150,000 distinct CDR3 sequences, around 20% recorded once. Per the germline V gene, CDR1 is SQVTM and CDR2 is ANQGSEA. Trimming took 7 bases from V and 1 from J, leaving 16 bases between them. The CDR3 has 14 residues. The chain uses TRBV29-1 and TRBJ1-1; no firm D call. The material sequenced was PBMCs. The sequence came from a human donor in good health (CMV status not recorded). Some clones in this sample may be carry-over from other donors' samples. The CDR3 coding sequence is TGCAGCGCTGCCCCAGACAAATCGAACACTGAAGCTTTCTTT. This translates into CSAAPDKSNTEAFF. Looking up the rest from reference TRBV29-1 and TRBJ1-1 gives the full variable domain: SAVISQKPSRDICQRGTSLTIQCQVDSQVTMMFWYRQQPGQSLTLIATANQGSEATYESGFVIDKFPISRPNLTFSTLTVSNMSPEDSSIYLCSAAPDKSNTEAFFGQGTRLTVV.